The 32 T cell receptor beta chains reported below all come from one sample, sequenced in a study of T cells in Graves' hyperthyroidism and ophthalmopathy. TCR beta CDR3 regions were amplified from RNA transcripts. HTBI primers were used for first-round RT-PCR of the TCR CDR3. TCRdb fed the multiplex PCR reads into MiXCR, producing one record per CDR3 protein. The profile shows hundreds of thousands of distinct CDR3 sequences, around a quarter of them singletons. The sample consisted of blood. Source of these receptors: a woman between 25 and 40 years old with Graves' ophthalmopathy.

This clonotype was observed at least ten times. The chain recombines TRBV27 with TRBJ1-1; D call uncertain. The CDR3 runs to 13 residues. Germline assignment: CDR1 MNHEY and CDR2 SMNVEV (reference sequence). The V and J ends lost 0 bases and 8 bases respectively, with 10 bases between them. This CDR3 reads CASSLSPETEAFF. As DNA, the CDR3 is TGTGCCAGCAGTTTATCGCCCGAGACAGAAGCTTTCTTT.

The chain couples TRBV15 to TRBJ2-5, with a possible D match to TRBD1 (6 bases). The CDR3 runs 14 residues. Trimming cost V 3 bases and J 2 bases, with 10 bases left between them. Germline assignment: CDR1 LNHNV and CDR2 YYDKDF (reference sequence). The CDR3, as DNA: TGTGCCACCAGCAGGGCTACAGGGCAAGAGACCCAGTACTTC. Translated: CATSRATGQETQYF. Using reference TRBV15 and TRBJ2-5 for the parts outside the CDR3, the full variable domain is DAMVIQNPRYQVTQFGKPVTLSCSQTLNHNVMYWYQQKSSQAPKLLFHYYDKDFNNEADTPDNFQSRRPNTSFCFLDIRSPGLGDTAMYLCATSRATGQETQYFGPGTRLLVL.

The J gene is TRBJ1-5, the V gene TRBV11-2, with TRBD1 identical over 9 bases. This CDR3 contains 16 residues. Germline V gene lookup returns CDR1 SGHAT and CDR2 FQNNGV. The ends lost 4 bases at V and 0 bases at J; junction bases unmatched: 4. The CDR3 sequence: CASSWGTGHSNQPQHF. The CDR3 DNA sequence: TGTGCCAGCAGCTGGGGGACAGGGCATAGCAATCAGCCCCAGCATTTT.

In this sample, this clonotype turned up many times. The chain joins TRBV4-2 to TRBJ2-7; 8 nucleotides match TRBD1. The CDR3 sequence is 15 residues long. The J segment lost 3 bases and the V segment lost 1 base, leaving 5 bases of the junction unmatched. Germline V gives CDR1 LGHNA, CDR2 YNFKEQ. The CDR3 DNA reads TGTGCCAGCAGCCAAGTTGGGACAGGAGTCTACGAGCAGTACTTC. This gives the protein CASSQVGTGVYEQYF.

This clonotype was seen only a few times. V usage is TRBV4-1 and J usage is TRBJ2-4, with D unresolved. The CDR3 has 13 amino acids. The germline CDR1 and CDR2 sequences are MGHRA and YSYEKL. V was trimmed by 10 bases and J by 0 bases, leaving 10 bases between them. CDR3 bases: TGCGCCAAGCTAGAGCTAGCCAAAAACATTCAGTACTTC. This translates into CAKLELAKNIQYF.

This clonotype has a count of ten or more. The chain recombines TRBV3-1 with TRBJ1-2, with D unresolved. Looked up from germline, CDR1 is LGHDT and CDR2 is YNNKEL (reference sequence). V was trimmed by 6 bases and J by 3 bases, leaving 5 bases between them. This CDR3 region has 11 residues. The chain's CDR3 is CASSAHYGYTF. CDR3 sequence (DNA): TGTGCCAGCAGTGCCCACTATGGCTACACCTTC.

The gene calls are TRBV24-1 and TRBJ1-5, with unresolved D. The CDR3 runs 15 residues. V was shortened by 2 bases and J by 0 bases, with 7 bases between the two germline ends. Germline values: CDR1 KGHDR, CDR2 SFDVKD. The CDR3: CATSDSWSSNQPQHF. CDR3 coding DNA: TGTGCCACCAGTGATTCATGGTCTAGCAATCAGCCCCAGCATTTT.

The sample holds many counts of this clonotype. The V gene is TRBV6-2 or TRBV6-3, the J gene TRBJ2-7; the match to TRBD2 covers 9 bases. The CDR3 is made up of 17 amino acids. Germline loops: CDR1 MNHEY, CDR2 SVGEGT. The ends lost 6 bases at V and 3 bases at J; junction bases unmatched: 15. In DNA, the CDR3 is TGTGCCAGCAGCCTCCCCGGAGCGGGGGGCCCCCGCTACGAGCAGTACTTC. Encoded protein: CASSLPGAGGPRYEQYF.

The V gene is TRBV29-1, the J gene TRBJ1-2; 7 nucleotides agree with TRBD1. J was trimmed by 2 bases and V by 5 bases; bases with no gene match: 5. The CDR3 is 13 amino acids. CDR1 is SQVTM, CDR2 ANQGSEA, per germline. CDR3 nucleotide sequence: TGCAGCGTTAAACCGGACAGGAACTATGGCTACACCTTC. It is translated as CSVKPDRNYGYTF.

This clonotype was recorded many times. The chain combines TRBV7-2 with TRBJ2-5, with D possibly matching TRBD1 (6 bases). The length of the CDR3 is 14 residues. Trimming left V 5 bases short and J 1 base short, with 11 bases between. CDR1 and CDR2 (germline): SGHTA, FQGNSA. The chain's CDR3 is CASSTGTLQETQYF. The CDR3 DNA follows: TGTGCCAGCAGCACCGGGACACTCCAAGAGACCCAGTACTTC. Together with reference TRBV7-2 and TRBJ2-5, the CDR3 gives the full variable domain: GAGVSQSPSNKVTEKGKDVELRCDPISGHTALYWYRQSLGQGLEFLIYFQGNSAPDKSGLPSDRFSAERTGGSVSTLTIQRTQQEDSAVYLCASSTGTLQETQYFGPGTRLLVL.

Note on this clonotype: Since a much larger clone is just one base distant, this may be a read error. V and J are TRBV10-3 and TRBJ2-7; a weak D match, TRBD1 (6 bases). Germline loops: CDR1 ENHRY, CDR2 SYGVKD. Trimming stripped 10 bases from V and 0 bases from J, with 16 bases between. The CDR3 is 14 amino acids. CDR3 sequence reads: CASRQGQNSYEQYF. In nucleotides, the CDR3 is TGTGCCAGCAGGCAAGGACAGAACTCCTACGAGCAGTACTTC.

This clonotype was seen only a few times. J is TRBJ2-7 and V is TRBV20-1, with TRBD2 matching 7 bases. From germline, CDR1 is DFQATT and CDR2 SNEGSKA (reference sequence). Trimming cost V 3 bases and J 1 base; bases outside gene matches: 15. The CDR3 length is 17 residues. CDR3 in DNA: TGCAGTGCTAGTAGTTGGGGCGGGAGAAATCGTTCCTACGAGCAGTACTTC. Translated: CSASSWGGRNRSYEQYF.

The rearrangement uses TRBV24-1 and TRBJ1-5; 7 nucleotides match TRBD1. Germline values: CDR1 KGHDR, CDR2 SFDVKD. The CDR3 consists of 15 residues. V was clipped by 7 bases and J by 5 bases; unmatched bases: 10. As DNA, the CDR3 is TGTGCCACCAGACAGGGGCCGCTACGGTATCAGCCCCAGCATTTT. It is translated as CATRQGPLRYQPQHF.

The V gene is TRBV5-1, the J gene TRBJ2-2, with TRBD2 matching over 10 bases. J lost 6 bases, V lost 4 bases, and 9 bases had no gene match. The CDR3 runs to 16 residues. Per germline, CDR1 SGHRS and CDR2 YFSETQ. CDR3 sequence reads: CASSPLTGTSAGELFF. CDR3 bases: TGCGCCAGCAGCCCACTAACCGGGACTAGCGCCGGGGAGCTGTTTTTT.

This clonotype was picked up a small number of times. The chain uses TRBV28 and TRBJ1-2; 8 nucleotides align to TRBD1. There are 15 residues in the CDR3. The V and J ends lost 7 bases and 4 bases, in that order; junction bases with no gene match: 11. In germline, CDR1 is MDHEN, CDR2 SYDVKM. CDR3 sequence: CASTDMDRALYGYTF. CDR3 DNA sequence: TGTGCCAGCACCGATATGGACAGGGCGCTCTATGGCTACACCTTC.

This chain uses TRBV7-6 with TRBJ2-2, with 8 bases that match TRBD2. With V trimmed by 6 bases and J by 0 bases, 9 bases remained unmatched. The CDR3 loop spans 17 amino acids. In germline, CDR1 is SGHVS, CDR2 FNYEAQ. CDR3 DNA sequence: TGTGCCAGCAGTCCCCCGGGGGGGCCTTCGAACACCGGGGAGCTGTTTTTT. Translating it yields CASSPPGGPSNTGELFF.

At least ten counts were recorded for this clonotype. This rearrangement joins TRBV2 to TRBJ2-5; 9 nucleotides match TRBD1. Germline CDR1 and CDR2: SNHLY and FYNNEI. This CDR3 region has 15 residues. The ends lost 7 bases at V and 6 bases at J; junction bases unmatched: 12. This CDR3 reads CASKSGTGRIQTQYF. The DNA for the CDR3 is TGTGCCAGCAAATCCGGGACAGGGAGGATTCAGACCCAGTACTTC.

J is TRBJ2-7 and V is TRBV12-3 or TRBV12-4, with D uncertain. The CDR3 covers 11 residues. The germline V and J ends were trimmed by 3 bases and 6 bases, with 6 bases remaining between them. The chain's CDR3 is CASSFRFEQYF. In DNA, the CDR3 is TGTGCCAGCAGTTTTAGGTTCGAGCAGTACTTC.

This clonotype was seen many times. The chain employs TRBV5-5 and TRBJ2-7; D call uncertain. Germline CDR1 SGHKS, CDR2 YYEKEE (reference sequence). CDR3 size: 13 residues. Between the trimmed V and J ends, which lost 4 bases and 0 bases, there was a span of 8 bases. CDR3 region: CASSPQSSYEQYF. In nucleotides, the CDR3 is TGTGCCAGCAGCCCACAGAGCTCCTACGAGCAGTACTTC.

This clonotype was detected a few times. The CDR3 sequence: CASSISWSGANVLTF. The DNA of the CDR3 is TGTGCCAGTAGTATTTCTTGGTCTGGGGCCAACGTCCTGACTTTC. The chain employs TRBV19 and TRBJ2-6; unclear D gene. This CDR3 contains 15 residues. V was clipped by 3 bases and J by 1 base, with 7 bases between them. The germline CDR1 and CDR2 sequences are LNHDA and SQIVND (reference sequence).

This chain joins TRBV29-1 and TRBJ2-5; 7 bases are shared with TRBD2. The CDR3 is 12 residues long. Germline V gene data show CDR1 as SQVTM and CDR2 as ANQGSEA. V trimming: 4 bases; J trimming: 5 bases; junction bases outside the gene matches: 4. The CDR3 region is CSVASGKETQYF. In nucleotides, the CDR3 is TGCAGCGTTGCCAGCGGGAAGGAGACCCAGTACTTC. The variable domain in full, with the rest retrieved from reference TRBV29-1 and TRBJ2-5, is SAVISQKPSRDICQRGTSLTIQCQVDSQVTMMFWYRQQPGQSLTLIATANQGSEATYESGFVIDKFPISRPNLTFSTLTVSNMSPEDSSIYLCSVASGKETQYFGPGTRLLVL.

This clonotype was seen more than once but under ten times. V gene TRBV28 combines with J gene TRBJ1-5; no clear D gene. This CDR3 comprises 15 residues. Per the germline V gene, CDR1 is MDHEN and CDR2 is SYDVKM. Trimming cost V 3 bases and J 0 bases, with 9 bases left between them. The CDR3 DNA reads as TGTGCCAGCAGTTTCTTTCTGATTAGCAATCAGCCCCAGCATTTT. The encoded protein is CASSFFLISNQPQHF.

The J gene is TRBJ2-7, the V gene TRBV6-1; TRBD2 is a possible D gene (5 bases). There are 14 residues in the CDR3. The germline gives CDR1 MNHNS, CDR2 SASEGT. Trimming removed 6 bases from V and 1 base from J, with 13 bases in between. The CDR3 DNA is TGTGCCAGCAGGGCGGCGGGCGGTTCCTACGAGCAGTACTTC. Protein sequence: CASRAAGGSYEQYF.

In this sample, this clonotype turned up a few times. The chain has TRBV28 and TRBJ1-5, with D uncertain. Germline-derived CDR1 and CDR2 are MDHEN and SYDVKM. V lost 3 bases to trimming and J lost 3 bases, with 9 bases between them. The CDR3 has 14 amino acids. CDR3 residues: CASSFGQPNQPQHF. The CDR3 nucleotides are TGTGCCAGCAGTTTTGGTCAGCCCAATCAGCCCCAGCATTTT.

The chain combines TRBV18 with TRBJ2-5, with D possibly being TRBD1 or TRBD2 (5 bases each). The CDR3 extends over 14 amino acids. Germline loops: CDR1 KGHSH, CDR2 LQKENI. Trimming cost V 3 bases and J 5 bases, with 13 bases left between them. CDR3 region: CASSPGDRGETQYF. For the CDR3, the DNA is TGTGCCAGCTCACCGGGGGACCGTGGGGAGACCCAGTACTTC.

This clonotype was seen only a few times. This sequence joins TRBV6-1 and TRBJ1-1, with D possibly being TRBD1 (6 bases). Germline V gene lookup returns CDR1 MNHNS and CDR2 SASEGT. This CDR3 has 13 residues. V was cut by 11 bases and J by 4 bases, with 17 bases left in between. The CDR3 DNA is TGTGCCGCGTATGGACAGCCTGGCACTGAAGCTTTCTTT. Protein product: CAAYGQPGTEAFF.

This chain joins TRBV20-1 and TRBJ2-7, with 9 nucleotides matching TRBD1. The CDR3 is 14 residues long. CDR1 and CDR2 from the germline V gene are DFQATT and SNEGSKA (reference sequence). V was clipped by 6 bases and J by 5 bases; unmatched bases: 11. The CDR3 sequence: CSATRTGVGDEQYF. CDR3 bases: TGCAGTGCCACCAGGACAGGGGTGGGGGACGAGCAGTACTTC.

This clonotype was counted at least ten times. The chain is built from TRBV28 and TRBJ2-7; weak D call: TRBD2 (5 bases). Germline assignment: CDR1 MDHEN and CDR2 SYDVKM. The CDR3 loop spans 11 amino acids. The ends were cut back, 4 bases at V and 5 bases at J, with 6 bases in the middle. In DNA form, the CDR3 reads TGTGCCAGCAGTTGGACTCACGAGCAGTACTTC. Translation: CASSWTHEQYF. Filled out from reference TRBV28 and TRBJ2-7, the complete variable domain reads DVKVTQSSRYLVKRTGEKVFLECVQDMDHENMFWYRQDPGLGLRLIYFSYDVKMKEKGDIPEGYSVSREKKERFSLILESASTNQTSMYLCASSWTHEQYFGPGTRLTVT.

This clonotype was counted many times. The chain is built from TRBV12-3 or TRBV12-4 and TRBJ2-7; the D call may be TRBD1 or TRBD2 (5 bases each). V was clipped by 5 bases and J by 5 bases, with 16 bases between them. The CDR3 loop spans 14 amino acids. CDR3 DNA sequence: TGTGCCAGCAGTCTAACCGGGACGGCTAACGAGCAGTACTTC. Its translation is CASSLTGTANEQYF.

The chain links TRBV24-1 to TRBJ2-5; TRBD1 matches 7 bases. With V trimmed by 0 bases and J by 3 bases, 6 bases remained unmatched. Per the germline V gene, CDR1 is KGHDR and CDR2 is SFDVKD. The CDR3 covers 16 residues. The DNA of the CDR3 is TGTGCCACCAGTGATTTGAAAATGGGGACAGAAGAGACCCAGTACTTC. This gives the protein CATSDLKMGTEETQYF.

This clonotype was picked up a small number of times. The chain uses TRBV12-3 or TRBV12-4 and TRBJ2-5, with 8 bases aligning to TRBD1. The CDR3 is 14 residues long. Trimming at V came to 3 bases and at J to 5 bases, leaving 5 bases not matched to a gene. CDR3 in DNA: TGTGCCAGCAGTTTCAGGACAGGGCGGGAGACCCAGTACTTC. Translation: CASSFRTGRETQYF.

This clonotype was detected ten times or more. CDR3 in amino acids: CASSFSRGGSSGNTIYF. The CDR3 DNA sequence: TGTGCCAGCAGTTTCTCGAGGGGGGGATCCTCTGGAAACACCATATATTTT. V is TRBV6-5 and J is TRBJ1-3; D is perhaps TRBD1 (6 bases). Germline CDR1 MNHEY, CDR2 SVGAGI. Trimming left V 4 bases short and J 0 bases short, with 16 bases between. The CDR3 runs to 17 residues.